The rows below give T cell receptor beta chains drawn from one sample of a study of cytomegalovirus exposure and HLA in healthy donors. TCRdb's table, derived via immunoSEQ multiplex PCR, lists solely in-frame clones and lacks some. The sample holds some 120,000 clones, 75% to 85% seen once. What was sequenced was PBMCs. The source of these receptors is a middle-aged man in good health and CMV-seronegative. Each CDR3 is given with its conserved first and last residue. The D gene is left open where the match is weak. Some rows have no size entry. The others give once, few or many, or a class for an expanded clone.

clone size | J gene | V gene | D gene | CDR3 protein | CDR3 DNA
few | TRBJ2-3 | TRBV5-1 | TRBD1 | CASSGTAYSSTDTQYF | TGCGCCAGCAGCGGGACAGCCTATTCTAGCACAGATACGCAGTATTTT
- | TRBJ2-7 | TRBV6-1 | - | CASSEGGGGSYEQYF | TGTGCCAGCAGTGAAGGCGGAGGGGGCAGCTACGAGCAGTACTTC
- | TRBJ2-7 | TRBV5-4 | TRBD1 | CASSRQGSSYEQYF | TGTGCCAGCAGCCGACAGGGGAGCTCCTACGAGCAGTACTTC
- | TRBJ1-2 | TRBV7-2 | - | CASSLLSYGYTF | TGTGCCAGCAGCTTACTCAGCTATGGCTACACCTTC
- | TRBJ2-3 | TRBV5-1 | TRBD2 | CASRIAGNTDTQYF | TGCGCCAGCAGAATAGCGGGCAACACAGATACGCAGTATTTT
- | TRBJ1-5 | TRBV27 | - | CASSLGGGTSSQPQHF | TGTGCCAGCAGTTTAGGGGGAGGAACGTCCTCTCAGCCCCAGCATTTT
- | TRBJ2-3 | TRBV30 | TRBD2 | CAWGEGLSTDTQYF | TGTGCCTGGGGGGAGGGTCTGAGCACAGATACGCAGTATTTT
- | TRBJ2-1 | TRBV27 | - | CASSPLPPGYNEQFF | TGTGCCAGCAGTCCCCTACCTCCGGGATACAATGAGCAGTTCTTC
- | TRBJ2-1 | TRBV25-1 | TRBD1 | CASSDLTGGSSYNEQFF | TGTGCCAGCAGTGACTTAACAGGGGGCAGCTCCTACAATGAGCAGTTCTTC
- | TRBJ1-2 | TRBV28 | - | CASTHGLASDGYTF | TGTGCCAGCACCCATGGGTTAGCGTCCGATGGCTACACCTTC
- | TRBJ1-1 | TRBV6-5 | - | CASFRGVDTEAFF | TGTGCCAGCTTCAGGGGAGTCGACACTGAAGCTTTCTTT
- | TRBJ1-2 | TRBV6-1 | - | CASSEVPPLGSYGYTF | TGTGCCAGCAGTGAAGTCCCCCCTCTAGGCAGTTATGGCTACACCTTC
- | TRBJ1-5 | TRBV19 | TRBD1 | CASTTGQGSNQPQHF | TGTGCCAGTACCACGGGACAGGGGAGCAATCAGCCCCAGCATTTT
- | TRBJ2-7 | TRBV6-5 | TRBD1 | CASSRTGTGWGEQYF | TGTGCCAGCAGCCGCACAGGGACAGGGTGGGGCGAGCAGTACTTC
- | TRBJ2-7 | TRBV19 | TRBD1 | CASSDRDRAYEQYF | TGTGCCAGTAGTGACCGGGACAGGGCCTACGAGCAGTACTTC
- | TRBJ1-4 | TRBV5-4 | - | CASSRDPGVVEEKLFF | TGTGCCAGCAGCAGAGACCCAGGGGTTGTTGAAGAAAAACTGTTTTTT
- | TRBJ1-1 | TRBV6-1 | - | CASRQGLNTEAFF | TGTGCCAGCAGACAGGGCCTTAACACTGAAGCTTTCTTT
few | TRBJ1-4 | TRBV2 | - | CASRPDGVEKLFF | TGTGCCAGCAGGCCGGACGGGGTTGAAAAACTGTTTTTT
few | TRBJ2-3 | TRBV5-6 | - | CASTRGAGSTDTQYF | TGTGCCAGCACCCGGGGGGCAGGGAGCACAGATACGCAGTATTTT
- | TRBJ1-1 | TRBV19 | TRBD1 | CASSIRTGSTNTEAFF | TGTGCCAGTAGTATCCGGACAGGGTCGACAAACACTGAAGCTTTCTTT
- | TRBJ2-7 | TRBV30 | - | CAWSAAGASYEQYF | TGTGCCTGGAGTGCCGCAGGGGCCTCCTACGAGCAGTACTTC
- | TRBJ2-5 | TRBV15 | - | CATSSRGGEETQYF | TGTGCCACCAGCAGCAGGGGAGGGGAAGAGACCCAGTACTTC
- | TRBJ2-2 | TRBV2 | TRBD2 | CASSGLAGGPVVSGELFF | TGTGCCAGCAGTGGACTAGCGGGGGGGCCTGTTGTCTCCGGGGAGCTGTTTTTT
- | TRBJ2-7 | TRBV25-1 | - | CASSGLGQRTYEQYF | TGTGCCAGCAGTGGACTCGGACAGAGAACCTACGAGCAGTACTTC
- | TRBJ1-1 | TRBV19 | - | CASSIWGGGRTEAFF | TGTGCCAGTAGTATATGGGGAGGGGGGAGGACTGAAGCTTTCTTT
once | TRBJ2-5 | TRBV2 | - | CASSPSGTGVRTQYF | TGTGCCAGCAGTCCGTCCGGAACAGGAGTTAGGACCCAGTACTTC
few | TRBJ2-5 | TRBV5-4 | - | CASSLSGGQETQYF | TGTGCCAGCAGCTTGTCCGGAGGTCAAGAGACCCAGTACTTC
- | TRBJ2-2 | TRBV5-4 | - | CASSLGRGANTGELFF | TGTGCCAGCAGCTTGGGGCGGGGTGCGAACACCGGGGAGCTGTTTTTT
- | TRBJ1-1 | TRBV4-1 | TRBD1 | CASSPNTKGAIRTEAFF | TGCGCCAGCAGCCCAAACACCAAGGGGGCAATAAGGACTGAAGCTTTCTTT
- | TRBJ2-7 | TRBV5-5 | TRBD1 | CASSLGQGLPYEQYF | TGTGCCAGCAGCCTCGGACAGGGATTACCCTACGAGCAGTACTTC
- | TRBJ2-7 | TRBV7-8 | TRBD1 | CASSSTGTGFGEQYF | TGTGCCAGCAGCTCAACCGGGACAGGATTCGGCGAGCAGTACTTC
- | TRBJ2-3 | TRBV19 | TRBD2 | CASSPRTSGSRYTQYF | TGTGCCAGTAGTCCTCGGACTAGCGGGAGTCGATATACGCAGTATTTT
- | TRBJ1-2 | TRBV6-5 | - | CASSYSVAGNYGYTF | TGTGCCAGCAGTTACTCCGTGGCAGGGAACTATGGCTACACCTTC
- | TRBJ1-1 | TRBV6-5 | - | CASSSTGSGDTEAFF | TGTGCCAGCAGTTCTACAGGGAGCGGGGACACTGAAGCTTTCTTT
- | TRBJ2-3 | TRBV19 | - | CASSMRVPSGTDTQYF | TGTGCCAGTAGTATGAGAGTACCGTCGGGCACAGATACGCAGTATTTT
- | TRBJ1-6 | TRBV2 | - | CASSEGQKNSPLRF | TGTGCCAGCAGTGAAGGCCAGAAAAATTCACCCCTCCGCTTT
- | TRBJ2-1 | TRBV5-4 | TRBD2 | CASSLTTSGLFNEQFF | TGTGCCAGCAGCCTAACGACTAGCGGGCTTTTTAATGAGCAGTTCTTC
- | TRBJ2-7 | TRBV9 | TRBD2 | CASSVGLAGAYEQYF | TGTGCCAGCAGCGTAGGGCTAGCGGGGGCCTACGAGCAGTACTTC
- | TRBJ1-1 | TRBV28 | - | CASSTRTDMNTEAFF | TGTGCCAGCAGTACACGGACGGACATGAACACTGAAGCTTTCTTT
- | TRBJ1-2 | TRBV7-9 | TRBD1 | CASSPGQGANYGYTF | TGTGCCAGCAGCCCTGGACAGGGGGCCAACTATGGCTACACCTTC
- | TRBJ2-1 | TRBV6-6 | TRBD1 | CASSYSPGQTYNEQFF | TGTGCCAGCAGTTACTCGCCGGGACAGACCTACAATGAGCAGTTCTTC
- | TRBJ2-5 | TRBV5-1 | TRBD1 | CASKGSPGGGEETQYF | TGCGCCAGCAAGGGGTCCCCAGGGGGTGGCGAAGAGACCCAGTACTTC
- | TRBJ2-2 | TRBV11-2 | - | CASRTTGANTGELFF | TGTGCCAGCAGAACGACAGGCGCGAACACCGGGGAGCTGTTTTTT
- | TRBJ2-1 | TRBV10-2 | - | CASSESGRVSYNEQFF | TGCGCCAGCAGTGAGTCGGGCAGGGTGAGCTACAATGAGCAGTTCTTC
- | TRBJ1-2 | TRBV7-6 | TRBD1 | CASSPGQGDSGYTF | TGTGCCAGCAGCCCGGGACAGGGCGACTCTGGCTACACCTTC
- | TRBJ2-7 | TRBV5-5 | - | CASSSSGEWEQYF | TGTGCCAGCAGCTCTTCAGGTGAATGGGAGCAGTACTTC
- | TRBJ1-4 | TRBV6-5 | - | CASRQTGNEKLFF | TGTGCCAGCAGACAAACAGGGAATGAAAAACTGTTTTTT
once | TRBJ1-2 | TRBV5-6 | - | CASSIREYGYTF | TGTGCCAGCAGCATCCGGGAATATGGCTACACCTTC
- | TRBJ2-1 | TRBV6-5 | TRBD1 | CASSTGTGGSEQFF | TGTGCCAGCAGTACCGGGACAGGGGGAAGTGAGCAGTTCTTC
few | TRBJ1-5 | TRBV28 | - | CASSSPSADSSNQPQHF | TGTGCCAGCAGTTCCCCAAGCGCCGACAGTAGCAATCAGCCCCAGCATTTT
- | TRBJ1-6 | TRBV4-2 | - | CASSQDEGGRNSPLHF | TGTGCCAGCAGCCAAGATGAGGGGGGGCGGAATTCACCCCTCCACTTT
- | TRBJ1-6 | TRBV5-6 | - | CASSLDQGSANSPLHF | TGTGCCAGCAGCTTGGATCAGGGTAGTGCTAATTCACCCCTCCACTTT
few | TRBJ1-5 | TRBV4-1 | - | CASSQDNGGGKNQPQHF | TGCGCCAGCAGCCAAGACAATGGAGGAGGGAAGAATCAGCCCCAGCATTTT
once | TRBJ2-3 | TRBV5-6 | TRBD2 | CASSLRSGRSDTQYF | TGTGCCAGCAGCTTAAGGTCCGGGAGGTCAGATACGCAGTATTTT